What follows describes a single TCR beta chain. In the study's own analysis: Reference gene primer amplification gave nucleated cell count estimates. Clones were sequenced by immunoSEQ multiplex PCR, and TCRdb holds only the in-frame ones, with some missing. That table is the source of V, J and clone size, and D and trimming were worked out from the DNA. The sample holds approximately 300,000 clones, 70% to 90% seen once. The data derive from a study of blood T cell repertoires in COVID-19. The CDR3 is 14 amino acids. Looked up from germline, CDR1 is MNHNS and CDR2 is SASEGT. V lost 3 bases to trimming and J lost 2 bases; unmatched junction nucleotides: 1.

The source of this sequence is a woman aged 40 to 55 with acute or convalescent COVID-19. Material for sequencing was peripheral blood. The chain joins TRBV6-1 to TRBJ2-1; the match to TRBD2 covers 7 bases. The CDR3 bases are TGTGCCAGCAGTGAGGGACTAACCTACAATGAGCAGTTCTTC. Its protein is CASSEGLTYNEQFF.